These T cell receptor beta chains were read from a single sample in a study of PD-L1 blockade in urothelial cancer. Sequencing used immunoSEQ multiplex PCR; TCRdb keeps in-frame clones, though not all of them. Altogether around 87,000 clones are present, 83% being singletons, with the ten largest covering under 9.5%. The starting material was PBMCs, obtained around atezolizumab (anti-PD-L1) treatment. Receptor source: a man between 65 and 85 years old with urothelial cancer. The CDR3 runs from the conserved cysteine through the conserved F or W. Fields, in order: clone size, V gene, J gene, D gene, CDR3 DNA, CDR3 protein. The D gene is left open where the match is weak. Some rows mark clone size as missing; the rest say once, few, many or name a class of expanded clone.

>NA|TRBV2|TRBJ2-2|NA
TGTGCCAGCATTAGGGACAAAAACACCGGGGAGCTGTTTTTT
CASIRDKNTGELFF
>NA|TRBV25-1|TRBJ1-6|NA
TGTGCCAGCAGTTCTGTAAGCAATTCACCCCTCCACTTT
CASSSVSNSPLHF
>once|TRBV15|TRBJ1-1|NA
TGTGCCACCAGCAGGGGGGGAGGCCGTGAAGCTTTCTTT
CATSRGGGREAFF
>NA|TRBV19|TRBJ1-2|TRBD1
TGTGCCAGTAGACAGACTCCAGGGGGAGGCTATGGCTACACCTTC
CASRQTPGGGYGYTF
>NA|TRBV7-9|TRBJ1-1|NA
TGTGCCAGCAGCTTAGAGGTGGCAGGGGAGGGAGCTTTCTTT
CASSLEVAGEGAFF
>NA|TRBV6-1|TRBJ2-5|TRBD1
TGTGCCAGCAACAGACAGGGGTTAGAGGAGACCCAGTACTTC
CASNRQGLEETQYF
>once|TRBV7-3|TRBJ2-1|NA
TGTGCCAGCAGCTTAAGCAGCGAAACCAATGAGCAGTTCTTC
CASSLSSETNEQFF
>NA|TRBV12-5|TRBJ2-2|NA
TGTGCTAGTGGTTTCCAGACATCCCCGAACACCGGGGAGCTGTTTTTT
CASGFQTSPNTGELFF
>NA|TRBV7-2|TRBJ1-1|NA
TGTGCCAGCAGCTTAGAAGGACATAAAACTGAAGCTTTCTTT
CASSLEGHKTEAFF
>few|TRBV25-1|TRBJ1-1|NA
TGTGCCAGCAGTGAATTATCGAGGCGGGAAGCTTTCTTT
CASSELSRREAFF
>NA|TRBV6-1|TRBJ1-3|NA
TGTGCCAGCAGTGTAATGTGGGTGAGGGCCTCTGGAAACACCATATATTTT
CASSVMWVRASGNTIYF
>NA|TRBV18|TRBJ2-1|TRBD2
TGTGCCAGCTCCACAAGAGCGACTAGCGGGAGGGCTAAGGAGCAGTTCTTC
CASSTRATSGRAKEQFF
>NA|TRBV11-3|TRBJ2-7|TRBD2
TGTGCCAGCAGCTTAGATAGCGGGGCCGAAAACTACGAGCAGTACTTC
CASSLDSGAENYEQYF
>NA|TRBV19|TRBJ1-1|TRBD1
TGTGCCAGTAGTCTCCGACAGGGGAACACTGAAGCTTTCTTT
CASSLRQGNTEAFF
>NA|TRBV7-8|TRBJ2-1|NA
TGTGCCAGCAGCTTGAGGGACTACAATGAGCAGTTCTTC
CASSLRDYNEQFF
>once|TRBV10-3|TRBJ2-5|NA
TGTGCCATCGGGAGCGGCCAAGAGACCCAGTACTTC
CAIGSGQETQYF
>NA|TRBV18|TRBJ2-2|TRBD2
TGTGCCAGCTCACTGGGACTAGCGATTACCGGGGAGCTGTTTTTT
CASSLGLAITGELFF
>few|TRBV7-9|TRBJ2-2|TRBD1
TGTGCCAGCAGCTGGGGGACAGGGAACACCGGGGAGCTGTTTTTT
CASSWGTGNTGELFF
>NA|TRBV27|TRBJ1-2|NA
TGTGCCAGCTCCCCCGGGGGGCGGCTCGGGGGTGGCTACACCTTC
CASSPGGRLGGGYTF
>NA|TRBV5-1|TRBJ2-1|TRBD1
TGCGCCAGCAGCGTTTCCAGGGGGCCCTACAATGAGCAGTTCTTC
CASSVSRGPYNEQFF
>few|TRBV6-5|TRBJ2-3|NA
TGTGCCACAAAAGAGGGCCCCGATGATACGCAGTATTTT
CATKEGPDDTQYF
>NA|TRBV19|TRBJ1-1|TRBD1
TGTGCCAGTAGTAGGGTTCTACAGGGGGCGGAGGCTTTCTTT
CASSRVLQGAEAFF
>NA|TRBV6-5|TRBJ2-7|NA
TGTGCCAGCAGTTACGGCGGAGGAACCTACGAGCAGTACTTC
CASSYGGGTYEQYF
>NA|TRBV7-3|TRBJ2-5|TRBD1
TGTGCCAGCAGCCCAGGTCAAGGGACAGGGGGCGCAGAGACCCAGTACTTC
CASSPGQGTGGAETQYF
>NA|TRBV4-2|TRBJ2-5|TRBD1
TGTGCCAGCAGCCAAGCATATTCCGGGACAGGGGAAGAGACCCAGTACTTC
CASSQAYSGTGEETQYF
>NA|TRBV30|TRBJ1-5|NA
TGTGCCTGGTCAGGGCAGGGCCAGCCCCAGCATTTT
CAWSGQGQPQHF
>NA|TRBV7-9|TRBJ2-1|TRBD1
TGTGCCAGCATAGCTGTGACAGGGGGTGATGAGCAGTTCTTC
CASIAVTGGDEQFF
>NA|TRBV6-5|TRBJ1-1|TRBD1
TGTGCCAGTGAGGGGACAGAACCCTGGGGCACTGAAGCTTTCTTT
CASEGTEPWGTEAFF
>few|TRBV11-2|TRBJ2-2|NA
TGTGCCAGCAGCCCCTGGGCGGGCTACCGGACCGGGGAGCTGTTTTTT
CASSPWAGYRTGELFF
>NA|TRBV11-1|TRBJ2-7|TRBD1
TGTGCCAGCAGCTTACCAGGGGGCGGTGAGCAGTACTTC
CASSLPGGGEQYF
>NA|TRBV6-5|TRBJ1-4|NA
TGTGCCAGCAGTTCACACAGGGAAGGAGGTGAAAAACTGTTTTTT
CASSSHREGGEKLFF
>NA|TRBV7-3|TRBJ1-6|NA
TGTGCCAGCAGCTTAAATCAGGGGTATAATTCACCCCTCCACTTT
CASSLNQGYNSPLHF
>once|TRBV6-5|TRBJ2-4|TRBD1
TGTGCCAGCAGTACCCGACAGGGGACAAAAAACATTCAGTACTTC
CASSTRQGTKNIQYF
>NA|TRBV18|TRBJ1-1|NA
TGTGCCAGCTCACCAAAGACAGAAAACACTGAAGCTTTCTTT
CASSPKTENTEAFF
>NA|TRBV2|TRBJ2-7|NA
TGTGCCAGCAGTGGGACAGTCACCTACGAGCAGTACTTC
CASSGTVTYEQYF
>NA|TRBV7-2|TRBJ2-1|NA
TGTGCCAGCAGCTTATCGGCCGGGGAGCAGTTCTTC
CASSLSAGEQFF
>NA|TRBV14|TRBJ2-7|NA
TGTGCCAGCAGCCTGCTCGGGGGAGAGCAGTACTTC
CASSLLGGEQYF
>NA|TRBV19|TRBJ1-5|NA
TGTGCCAGTAGTTACGGTTTCAATCAGCCCCAGCATTTT
CASSYGFNQPQHF
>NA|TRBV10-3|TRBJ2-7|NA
TGTGCCATCAGTGAGTCGGAGACAGCCTCCTACGAGCAGTACTTC
CAISESETASYEQYF
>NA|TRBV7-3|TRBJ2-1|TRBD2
TGTGCCAGCAGCCACGGGACTAGCGCCAATGAGCAGTTCTTC
CASSHGTSANEQFF
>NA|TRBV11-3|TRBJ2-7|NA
TGTGCCAGCAGTCCTGACATTCACGAGCAGTACTTC
CASSPDIHEQYF
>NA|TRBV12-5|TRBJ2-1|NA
TGTGCTAGTGGTTTGGGGACAGACAATGAGCAGTTCTTC
CASGLGTDNEQFF
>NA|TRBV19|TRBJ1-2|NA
TGTGCCAGTAGTCCAACAGGGACCTGGGGCTATGGCTACACCTTC
CASSPTGTWGYGYTF
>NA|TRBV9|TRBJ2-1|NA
TGTGCCAGCAGCGTAGCTGGTTCAACACCAGTCTTC
CASSVAGSTPVF
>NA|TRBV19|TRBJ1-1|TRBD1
TGTGCCAGTAGTCCCTCTCCGGGACAGGGGGCTGAGGGTGAAGCTTTCTTT
CASSPSPGQGAEGEAFF
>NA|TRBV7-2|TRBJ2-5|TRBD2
TGTGCCAGCAGCCTCAGCGCGGGGGACGATTGGGCCCAGTACTTC
CASSLSAGDDWAQYF
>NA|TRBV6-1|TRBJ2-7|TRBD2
TGTGCCAGCACCCCACTGACTAGCGGGACCTACGAGCAGTACTTC
CASTPLTSGTYEQYF
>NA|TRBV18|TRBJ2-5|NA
TGTGCCAGCTCACCACAAACTAGCAGGGAGACCCAGTACTTC
CASSPQTSRETQYF